This TCR beta chain was profiled in a study of response to subunit inactivated influenza vaccine. General study points: With each seasonal influenza vaccination, the authors suggested, few new T cells are recruited.

In TCRdb, the RT-PCR reads were re-called with MiXCR into one record per CDR3 protein. The repertoire consists of 280,000 or so distinct CDR3 sequences, with roughly a fifth occurring once and the leading ten covering more than 8.5%. In regard to this clonotype: Its antigen is still unknown.

Between the trimmed V and J ends, which lost 0 bases and 12 bases, there was a span of 24 bases. Germline CDR1 and CDR2: LGHNA and YSLEER. This CDR3 contains 17 residues. The receptor was isolated from a man aged 45-69 years who received an inactivated influenza vaccine. This material consisted of PBMCs from blood, taken 21 months after vaccination. J is TRBJ2-1 and V is TRBV4-3; D possibly corresponds to TRBD1 (5 bases). The CDR3 coding sequence is TGCGCCAGCAGCCAAGATTTAGTCGGCGGACGACAGAAGGGGCAGTTCTTC. Translated: CASSQDLVGGRQKGQFF.